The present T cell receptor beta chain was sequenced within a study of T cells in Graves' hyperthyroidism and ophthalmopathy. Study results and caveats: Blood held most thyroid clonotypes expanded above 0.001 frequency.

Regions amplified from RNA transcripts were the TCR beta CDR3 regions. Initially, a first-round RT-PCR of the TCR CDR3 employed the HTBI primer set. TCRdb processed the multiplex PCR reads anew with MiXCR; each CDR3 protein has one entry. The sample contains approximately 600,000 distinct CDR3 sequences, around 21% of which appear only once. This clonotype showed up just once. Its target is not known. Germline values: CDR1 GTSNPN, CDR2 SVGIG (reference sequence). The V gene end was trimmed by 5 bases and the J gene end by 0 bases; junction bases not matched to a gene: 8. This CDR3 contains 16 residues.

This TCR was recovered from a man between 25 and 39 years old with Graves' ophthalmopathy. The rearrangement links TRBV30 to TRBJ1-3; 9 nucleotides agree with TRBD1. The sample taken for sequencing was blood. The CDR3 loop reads CAWARTGDFSGNTIYF. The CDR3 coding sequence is TGTGCCTGGGCCCGGACAGGGGACTTCTCTGGAAACACCATATATTTT.